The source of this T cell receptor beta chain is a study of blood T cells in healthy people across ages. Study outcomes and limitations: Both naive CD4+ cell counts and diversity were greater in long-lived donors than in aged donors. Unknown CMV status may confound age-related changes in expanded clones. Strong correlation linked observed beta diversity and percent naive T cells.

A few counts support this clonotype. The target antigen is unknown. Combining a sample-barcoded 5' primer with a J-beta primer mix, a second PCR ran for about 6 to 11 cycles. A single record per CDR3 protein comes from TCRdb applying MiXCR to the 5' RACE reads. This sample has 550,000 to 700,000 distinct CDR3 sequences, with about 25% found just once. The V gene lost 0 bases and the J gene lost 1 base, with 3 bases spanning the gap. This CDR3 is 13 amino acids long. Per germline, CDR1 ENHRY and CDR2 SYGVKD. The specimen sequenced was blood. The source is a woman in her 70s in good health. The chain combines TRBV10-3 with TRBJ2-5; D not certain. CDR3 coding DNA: TGTGCCATCAGTGAGTCGGCCCAAGAGACCCAGTACTTC. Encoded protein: CAISESAQETQYF.